These 25 T cell receptor beta chains share one sample of origin, sequenced in a study of blood T cell repertoires in COVID-19. The data were produced by immunoSEQ multiplex PCR, yet TCRdb's version contains in-frame clones alone and is incomplete. In the table there are more than 100,000 clones, over 70% of which are singletons. Sequencing used peripheral blood. These receptors all stem from a woman in her 70s with acute or convalescent COVID-19.

The J gene is TRBJ1-5, the V gene TRBV5-1, with 10 nucleotides matching TRBD1. Trimming at V came to 4 bases and at J to 7 bases, leaving 11 bases not matched to a gene. Germline assignment: CDR1 SGHRS and CDR2 YFSETQ. The CDR3 covers 16 residues. This chain's CDR3 is CASSLGTGVQEQPQHF. As DNA, the CDR3 is TGCGCCAGCAGCCTCGGGACAGGGGTTCAGGAACAGCCCCAGCATTTT.

In nucleotides, the CDR3 is TGTGCCAGTAGTACATATTCAAGCCTCGACACCGGGGAGCTGTTTTTT. Translating gives CASSTYSSLDTGELFF. The genes are TRBV19 and TRBJ2-2; D gene uncertain. The CDR3 has 16 residues. From germline, CDR1 is LNHDA and CDR2 SQIVND (reference sequence). V was trimmed by 4 bases and J by 3 bases, leaving 15 bases between them.

This chain links TRBV4-1 with TRBJ1-5; tentatively, D is TRBD1 (5 bases). Trimming cost V 0 bases and J 3 bases, with 9 bases left between them. Germline-derived CDR1 and CDR2 are MGHRA and YSYEKL. The length of the CDR3 is 15 residues. The CDR3 DNA sequence: TGCGCCAGCAGCCAAGATTCGGGGGTCAATCAGCCCCAGCATTTT. Translation: CASSQDSGVNQPQHF.

V gene TRBV2 combines with J gene TRBJ1-6; the D gene is possibly TRBD1 (6 bases). Germline CDR1 is SNHLY and CDR2 is FYNNEI. V gave up 4 bases and J gave up 9 bases, with 13 bases separating them. CDR3 length: 14 amino acids. The CDR3 bases are TGTGCCAGCAGTGGGGGACAAAGGGCTTCACCCCTCCACTTT. It translates to CASSGGQRASPLHF.

The chain carries TRBV2 and TRBJ1-1; the match to TRBD1 covers 7 bases. Per germline, CDR1 SNHLY and CDR2 FYNNEI. This CDR3 comprises 14 residues. V gave up 0 bases and J gave up 3 bases; unmatched junction bases: 1. CDR3 sequence reads: CASSEADRDTEAFF. DNA for the CDR3: TGTGCCAGCAGTGAAGCTGACAGGGACACTGAAGCTTTCTTT.

The chain employs TRBV7-9 and TRBJ2-7; 9 bases match TRBD1. CDR1 and CDR2 (germline): SEHNR, FQNEAQ (reference sequence). The V segment lost 6 bases and the J segment 7 bases; nucleotides outside the gene matches: 7. CDR3 length: 13 residues. The CDR3 nucleotides are TGTGCCAGCAGTCGGACAGGGGAGAGTGAGCAGTACTTC. Translated: CASSRTGESEQYF.

This chain connects TRBV4-1 to TRBJ2-7; D remains unclear. CDR1 MGHRA and CDR2 YSYEKL come from the germline V gene. This CDR3 region has 15 residues. Trimming stripped 0 bases from V and 2 bases from J, with 11 bases between. The chain's CDR3 is CASSQDIVTPYEQYF. The CDR3 coding sequence is TGCGCCAGCAGCCAAGATATTGTCACACCCTACGAGCAGTACTTC.

The genes are TRBV2 and TRBJ1-1; D gene ambiguous. V dropped 1 base and J dropped 6 bases, with 18 bases sitting between them. The length of the CDR3 is 16 residues. Germline assignment: CDR1 SNHLY and CDR2 FYNNEI. The CDR3: CASSEGRPALVAEAFF. As DNA, the CDR3 is TGTGCCAGCAGTGAAGGCCGGCCGGCCCTAGTCGCTGAAGCTTTCTTT.

The J gene is TRBJ2-3, the V gene TRBV4-2; D not certain. V was pared by 0 bases and J by 9 bases, with 13 bases between. This CDR3 has 14 amino acids. The V gene's germline CDR1 is LGHNA and CDR2 YNFKEQ. The CDR3 region is CASSQESHQVTQYF. The DNA of the CDR3 is TGTGCCAGCAGCCAAGAATCGCACCAGGTAACGCAGTATTTT.

The chain is built from TRBV9 and TRBJ1-1, with unresolved D. There are 14 residues in the CDR3. Per germline, CDR1 SGDLS and CDR2 YYNGEE. V dropped 0 bases and J dropped 4 bases, with 10 bases sitting between them. The CDR3 region has the DNA TGTGCCAGCAGCGTAGGGTACATTCCCACTGAAGCTTTCTTT. Translation gives CASSVGYIPTEAFF. The full variable domain, its missing parts supplied by reference TRBV9 and TRBJ1-1, is DSGVTQTPKHLITATGQRVTLRCSPRSGDLSVYWYQQSLDQGLQFLIQYYNGEERAKGNILERFSAQQFPDLHSELNLSSLELGDSALYFCASSVGYIPTEAFFGQGTRLTVV.

J is TRBJ1-2 and V is TRBV30, with D possibly being TRBD1 (6 bases). CDR3 size: 13 residues. V was clipped by 0 bases and J by 7 bases, with 12 bases between them. Germline assignment: CDR1 GTSNPN and CDR2 SVGIG (reference sequence). The CDR3: CAWSVEGVSGYTF. The CDR3 nucleotides read TGTGCCTGGAGTGTCGAGGGGGTCTCTGGCTACACCTTC.

The rearrangement uses TRBV5-1 and TRBJ2-1; TRBD1 matches at 7 bases. The CDR3 totals 15 residues. The germline CDR1 and CDR2 sequences are SGHRS and YFSETQ. Germline trimming cut 4 bases from V and 0 bases from J; bases unmatched to any gene: 4. For the CDR3, the DNA is TGCGCCAGCAGCGGGGGACAGACCTCCTACAATGAGCAGTTCTTC. Translation: CASSGGQTSYNEQFF.

This clone was observed a single time. The rearrangement joins TRBV2 to TRBJ2-1, with 7 bases fitting TRBD1. Germline V lookup: CDR1 SNHLY, CDR2 FYNNEI. Unmatched junction bases numbered 4, after V lost 5 bases and J lost 3 bases. The CDR3 extends over 14 amino acids. CDR3 bases: TGTGCCAGCAGTACCCGGGACAGCTACAATGAGCAGTTCTTC. This translates into CASSTRDSYNEQFF.

This clone has only one observation. The chain carries TRBV11-3 and TRBJ2-7; possibly TRBD1 for D (6 bases). V lost 1 base and J 2 bases, leaving 12 bases between the germline ends. Looked up from germline, CDR1 is SGHNT and CDR2 is YENEEA. CDR3 size: 15 residues. CDR3 DNA: TGTGCCAGCAGCTTAGGATCCAGGGGAACCTACGAGCAGTACTTC. It codes for CASSLGSRGTYEQYF.

The V call is TRBV7-2, the J call TRBJ2-1, with 12 bases fitting TRBD2. Germline trimming cut 5 bases from V and 4 bases from J; bases unmatched to any gene: 6. Germline V lookup: CDR1 SGHTA, CDR2 FQGNSA. The CDR3 consists of 16 residues. CDR3: CASSGLAGGRYNEQFF. In nucleotides, the CDR3 is TGTGCCAGCAGCGGCCTAGCGGGGGGGCGGTACAATGAGCAGTTCTTC.

This sequence joins TRBV28 and TRBJ1-4; no clear D gene. CDR1 and CDR2 (germline): MDHEN, SYDVKM. The ends were cut back, 4 bases at V and 8 bases at J, with 8 bases in the middle. This CDR3 contains 12 residues. In DNA, the CDR3 is TGTGCCAGCAGTTCGCGGGAGGAAAAACTGTTTTTT. This translates into CASSSREEKLFF.

This rearrangement joins TRBV6-5 to TRBJ1-5; D is possibly TRBD1 (6 bases). Germline assignment: CDR1 MNHEY and CDR2 SVGAGI. V dropped 5 bases and J dropped 8 bases, with 13 bases sitting between them. CDR3 length equals 13 residues. The CDR3 region is CASSKTGTEPQHF. The CDR3 DNA follows: TGTGCCAGCAGTAAAACAGGGACCGAGCCCCAGCATTTT.

The chain uses TRBV7-3 and TRBJ2-3, with TRBD2 matching over 10 bases. Trimming took 2 bases from V and 6 from J; bases not matched to a gene: 8. Germline V gene sequence: CDR1 SGHTA, CDR2 FQGTGA. The CDR3 length is 16 residues. CDR3 region: CASSLDSSGGLDTQYF. CDR3 nucleotides: TGTGCCAGCAGCTTAGACTCTAGCGGGGGATTGGATACGCAGTATTTT.

J is TRBJ2-7 and V is TRBV5-6; TRBD2 is a possible D gene (6 bases). Per the germline V gene, CDR1 is SGHDT and CDR2 is YYEEEE. Trimming cost V 2 bases and J 6 bases, with 9 bases left between them. The CDR3 consists of 12 residues. The CDR3 is CASSFEGGEQYF. CDR3 coding DNA: TGTGCCAGCAGCTTTGAGGGAGGCGAGCAGTACTTC.

The rearrangement uses TRBV6-5 and TRBJ2-1, with 14 positions matching TRBD2. Germline CDR1 and CDR2: MNHEY and SVGAGI. This CDR3 is built from 15 residues. After removal of 5 bases from V and 4 bases from J, the junction contained 1 base not matched to a gene. This CDR3 is CASSRTSGGYNEQFF. The CDR3 DNA follows: TGTGCCAGCAGTAGGACTAGCGGGGGGTACAATGAGCAGTTCTTC.

The chain employs TRBV18 and TRBJ2-7, with a tentative D call TRBD1 (5 bases). This CDR3 is built from 13 residues. V lost 2 bases, J lost 3 bases, and 8 bases lay in between. The V gene's germline CDR1 is KGHSH and CDR2 LQKENI. The DNA for the CDR3 is TGTGCCAGCTCACCAACAGACAGCTACGAGCAGTACTTC. Translating it yields CASSPTDSYEQYF. Using reference TRBV18 and TRBJ2-7 for the parts outside the CDR3, the full variable domain is NAGVMQNPRHLVRRRGQEARLRCSPMKGHSHVYWYRQLPEEGLKFMVYLQKENIIDESGMPKERFSAEFPKEGPSILRIQQVVRGDSAAYFCASSPTDSYEQYFGPGTRLTVT.

The rearrangement uses TRBV9 and TRBJ2-4, with a possible D match to TRBD2 (5 bases). The ends were cut back, 1 base at V and 2 bases at J, with 16 bases in the middle. From germline, CDR1 is SGDLS and CDR2 YYNGEE. This CDR3 spans 17 amino acids. Written as DNA, the CDR3 is TGTGCCAGCAGCGTAACCTCGGACTCCGGGACCAAAAACATTCAGTACTTC. It yields the protein CASSVTSDSGTKNIQYF.

The chain joins TRBV6-1 to TRBJ2-7, with a weak D call TRBD2 (6 bases). V lost 3 bases and J lost 0, with 15 bases in between. The germline V gene has CDR1 MNHNS and CDR2 SASEGT. The CDR3 has 16 residues. CDR3 sequence reads: CASSDDPGGLSYEQYF. The CDR3 nucleotides are TGTGCCAGCAGTGACGACCCCGGGGGTCTCTCCTACGAGCAGTACTTC.

The chain recombines TRBV18 with TRBJ1-6; possible D gene TRBD1, 6 bases. CDR1 KGHSH and CDR2 LQKENI come from the germline V gene. CDR3 length: 15 residues. V lost 5 bases and J lost 10, with 18 bases in between. For the CDR3, the DNA is TGTGCCAGCTCATCTGATGAGACAGGTAGATCACCCCTCCACTTT. This codes for CASSSDETGRSPLHF. The full variable domain, with the rest looked up from reference TRBV18 and TRBJ1-6, is NAGVMQNPRHLVRRRGQEARLRCSPMKGHSHVYWYRQLPEEGLKFMVYLQKENIIDESGMPKERFSAEFPKEGPSILRIQQVVRGDSAAYFCASSSDETGRSPLHFGNGTRLTVT.

This chain joins TRBV6-5 and TRBJ1-2; possible D gene TRBD1, 6 bases. V lost 5 bases, J lost 7 bases, and 20 bases lay in between. CDR3 length equals 15 residues. Germline V gene sequence: CDR1 MNHEY, CDR2 SVGAGI. CDR3 protein: CASSPQLQGARGYTF. The CDR3 coding sequence is TGTGCCAGCAGTCCCCAGCTACAGGGTGCTCGTGGCTACACCTTC.